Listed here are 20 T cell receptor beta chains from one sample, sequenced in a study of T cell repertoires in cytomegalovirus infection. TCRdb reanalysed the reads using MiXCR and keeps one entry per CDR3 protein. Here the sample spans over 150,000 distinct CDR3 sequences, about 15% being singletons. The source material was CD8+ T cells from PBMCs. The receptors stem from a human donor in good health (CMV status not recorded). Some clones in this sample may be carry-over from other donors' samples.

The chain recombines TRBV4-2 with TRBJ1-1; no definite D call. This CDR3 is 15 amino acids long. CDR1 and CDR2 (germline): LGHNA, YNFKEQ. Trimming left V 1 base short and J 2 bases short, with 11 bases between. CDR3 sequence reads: CASSQGPETNTEAFF. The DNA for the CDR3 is TGTGCCAGCAGCCAAGGACCAGAGACTAACACTGAAGCTTTCTTT.

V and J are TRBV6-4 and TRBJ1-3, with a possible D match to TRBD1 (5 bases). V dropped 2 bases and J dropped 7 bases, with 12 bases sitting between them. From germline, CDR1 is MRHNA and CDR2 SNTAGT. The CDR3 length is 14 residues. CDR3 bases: TGTGCCAGCAGTGACCGTGGGGCTAGTAACACCATATATTTT. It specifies CASSDRGASNTIYF.

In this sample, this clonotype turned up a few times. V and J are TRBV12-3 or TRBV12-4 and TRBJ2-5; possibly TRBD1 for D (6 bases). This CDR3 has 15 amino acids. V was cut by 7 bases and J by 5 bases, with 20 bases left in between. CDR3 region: CASTAGAGAGETQYF. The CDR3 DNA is TGTGCCAGCACTGCAGGGGCAGGGGCTGGGGAGACCCAGTACTTC.

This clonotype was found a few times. The CDR3 sequence: CASSLDGYLEAFF. The CDR3 DNA reads as TGTGCCAGCAGCTTAGACGGGTACCTTGAAGCTTTCTTT. The rearrangement links TRBV7-8 to TRBJ1-1; D gene uncertain. The germline gives CDR1 SGHVS, CDR2 FQNEAQ. The CDR3 runs 13 residues. Trimming stripped 1 base from V and 7 bases from J, with 10 bases between.

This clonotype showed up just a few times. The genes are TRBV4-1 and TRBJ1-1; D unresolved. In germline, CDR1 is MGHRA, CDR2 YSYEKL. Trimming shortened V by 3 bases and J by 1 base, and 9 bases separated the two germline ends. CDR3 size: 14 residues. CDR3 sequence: CASSHGKRNTEAFF. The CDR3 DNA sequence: TGCGCCAGCAGCCACGGAAAGCGGAACACTGAAGCTTTCTTT.

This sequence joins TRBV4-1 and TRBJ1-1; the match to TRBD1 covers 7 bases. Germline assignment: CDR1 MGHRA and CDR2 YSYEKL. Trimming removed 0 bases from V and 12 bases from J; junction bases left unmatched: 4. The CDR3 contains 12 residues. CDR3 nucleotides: TGCGCCAGCAGCCAAGAGGACAGGTGCCCTTTCTTT. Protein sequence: CASSQEDRCPFF.

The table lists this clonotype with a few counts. CDR3 DNA: TGTGCCACCAGCTCACCCTGGGCAGGGGGCACCGGGGAGCTGTTTTTT. Amino acids: CATSSPWAGGTGELFF. The V gene is TRBV15, the J gene TRBJ2-2; 7 positions match TRBD1. The J segment lost 4 bases and the V segment lost 5 bases, leaving 10 bases of the junction unmatched. The CDR3 has 16 residues. The V gene's germline CDR1 is LNHNV and CDR2 YYDKDF (reference sequence).

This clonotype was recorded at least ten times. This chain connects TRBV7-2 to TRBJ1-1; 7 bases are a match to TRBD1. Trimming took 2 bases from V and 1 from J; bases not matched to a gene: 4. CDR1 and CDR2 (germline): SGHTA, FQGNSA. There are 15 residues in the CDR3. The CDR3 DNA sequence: TGTGCCAGCAGCTTAATAGGACAGGCGAACACTGAAGCTTTCTTT. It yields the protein CASSLIGQANTEAFF.

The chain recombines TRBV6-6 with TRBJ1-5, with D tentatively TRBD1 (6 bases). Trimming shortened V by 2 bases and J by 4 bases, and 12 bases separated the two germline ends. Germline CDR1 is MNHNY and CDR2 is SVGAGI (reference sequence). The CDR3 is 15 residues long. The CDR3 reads CASSYQDSLNQPQHF. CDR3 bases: TGTGCCAGCAGTTACCAGGACAGCCTTAATCAGCCCCAGCATTTT.

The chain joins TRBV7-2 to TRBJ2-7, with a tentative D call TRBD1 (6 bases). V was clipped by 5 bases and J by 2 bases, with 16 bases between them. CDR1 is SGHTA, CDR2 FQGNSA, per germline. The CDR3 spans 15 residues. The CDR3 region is CASSDGTSPPYEQYF. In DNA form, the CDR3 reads TGTGCCAGCAGCGACGGGACATCACCCCCCTACGAGCAGTACTTC.

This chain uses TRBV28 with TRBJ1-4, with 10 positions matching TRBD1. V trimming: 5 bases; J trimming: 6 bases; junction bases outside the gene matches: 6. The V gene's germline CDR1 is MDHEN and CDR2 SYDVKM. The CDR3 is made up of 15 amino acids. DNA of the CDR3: TGTGCCAGCAGTATGTGGGACAGGGGTTATGAAAAACTGTTTTTT. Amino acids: CASSMWDRGYEKLFF.

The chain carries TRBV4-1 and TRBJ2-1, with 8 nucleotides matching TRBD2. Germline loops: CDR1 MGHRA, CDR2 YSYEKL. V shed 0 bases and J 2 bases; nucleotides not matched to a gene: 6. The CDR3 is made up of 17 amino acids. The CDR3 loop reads CASSQDRGGFAYNEQFF. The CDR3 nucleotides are TGCGCCAGCAGCCAAGATCGGGGGGGCTTCGCCTACAATGAGCAGTTCTTC.

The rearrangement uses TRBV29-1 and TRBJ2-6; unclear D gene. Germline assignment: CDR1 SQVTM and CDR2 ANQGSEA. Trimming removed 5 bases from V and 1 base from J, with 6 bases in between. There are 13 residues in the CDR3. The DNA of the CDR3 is TGCAGCGTTTGGGGATCTGGGGCCAACGTCCTGACTTTC. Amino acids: CSVWGSGANVLTF.

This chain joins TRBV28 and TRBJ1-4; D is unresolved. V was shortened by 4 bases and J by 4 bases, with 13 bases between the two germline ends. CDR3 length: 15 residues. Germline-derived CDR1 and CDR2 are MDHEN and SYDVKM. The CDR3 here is CASSSGPTDNEKLFF. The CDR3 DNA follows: TGTGCCAGCAGTTCTGGCCCGACCGATAATGAAAAACTGTTTTTT.

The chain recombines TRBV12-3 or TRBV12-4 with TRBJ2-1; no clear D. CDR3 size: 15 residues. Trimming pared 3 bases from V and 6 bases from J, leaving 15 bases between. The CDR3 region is CASSLVLQSPNEQFF. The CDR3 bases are TGTGCCAGCAGTTTGGTCCTCCAAAGTCCCAATGAGCAGTTCTTC.

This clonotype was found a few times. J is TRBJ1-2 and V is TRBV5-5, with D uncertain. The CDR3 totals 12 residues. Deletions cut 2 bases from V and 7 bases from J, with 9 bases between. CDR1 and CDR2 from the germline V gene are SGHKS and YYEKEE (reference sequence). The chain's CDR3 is CASSFEGGGYTF. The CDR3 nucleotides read TGTGCCAGCAGCTTCGAAGGAGGTGGCTACACCTTC.

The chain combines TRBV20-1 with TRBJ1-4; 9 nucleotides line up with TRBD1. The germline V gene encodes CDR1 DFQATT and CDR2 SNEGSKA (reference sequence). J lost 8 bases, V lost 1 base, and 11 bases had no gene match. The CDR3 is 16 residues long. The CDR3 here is CSARGYPTGQGEKLFF. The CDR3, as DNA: TGCAGTGCTAGAGGGTACCCCACGGGACAGGGCGAAAAACTGTTTTTT.

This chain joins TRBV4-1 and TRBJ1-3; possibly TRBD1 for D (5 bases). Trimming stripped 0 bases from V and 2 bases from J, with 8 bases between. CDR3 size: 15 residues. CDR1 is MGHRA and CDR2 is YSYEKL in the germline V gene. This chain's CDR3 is CASSQDRGTGNTIYF. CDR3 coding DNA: TGCGCCAGCAGCCAAGATCGGGGGACTGGAAACACCATATATTTT.

Here the CDR3 reads CASSHGGGAEAFF. DNA of the CDR3: TGCGCCAGCAGCCATGGAGGGGGTGCTGAAGCTTTCTTT. V is TRBV4-3 and J is TRBJ1-1, with a possible D match to TRBD1 (6 bases). This CDR3 comprises 13 residues. The germline V and J ends were trimmed by 3 bases and 6 bases, with 11 bases remaining between them. From germline, CDR1 is LGHNA and CDR2 YSLEER.

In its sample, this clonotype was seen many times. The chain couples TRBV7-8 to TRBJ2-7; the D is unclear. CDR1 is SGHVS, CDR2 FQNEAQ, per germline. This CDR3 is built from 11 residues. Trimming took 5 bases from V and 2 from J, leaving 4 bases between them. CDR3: CASSPAYEQYF. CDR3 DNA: TGTGCCAGCAGCCCGGCCTACGAGCAGTACTTC.